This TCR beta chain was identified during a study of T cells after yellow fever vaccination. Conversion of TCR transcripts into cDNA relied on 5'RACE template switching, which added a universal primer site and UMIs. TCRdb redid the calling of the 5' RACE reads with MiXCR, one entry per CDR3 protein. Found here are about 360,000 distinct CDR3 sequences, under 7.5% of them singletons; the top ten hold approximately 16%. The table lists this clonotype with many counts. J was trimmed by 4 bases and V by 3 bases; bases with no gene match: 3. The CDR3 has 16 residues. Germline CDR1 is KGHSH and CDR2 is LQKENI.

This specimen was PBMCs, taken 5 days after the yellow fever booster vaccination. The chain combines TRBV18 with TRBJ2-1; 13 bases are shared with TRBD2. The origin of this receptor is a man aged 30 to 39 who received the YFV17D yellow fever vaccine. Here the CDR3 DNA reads TGTGCCAGCTCACCCGGGACTAGCGGGACATACAATGAGCAGTTCTTC. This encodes CASSPGTSGTYNEQFF.